This T cell receptor beta chain was recovered during a study of blood T cell repertoires in COVID-19. Study information: T cells, B-cell-depleted T cells, or PBMCs supplied cDNA or gDNA.

Using immunoSEQ multiplex PCR, the repertoire was profiled, and TCRdb retains in-frame clones only, with some absent. The sample holds over 200,000 clones, roughly 86% seen once. The CDR3 sequence is 14 residues long. Between the trimmed V and J ends, which lost 6 bases and 5 bases, there was a span of 17 bases. Germline V gene lookup returns CDR1 SNHLY and CDR2 FYNNEI. This study enrolled people aged about 18 to 100 from roughly 22 US geographic areas. The rearrangement joins TRBV2 to TRBJ2-7; no definite D call. Sequencing used PBMCs or T cells enriched from blood (not recorded which). The source is a woman aged 25-40 years with acute COVID-19. The CDR3 loop is CASRVSGPADEQYF. CDR3 coding DNA: TGTGCCAGCAGAGTTAGTGGGCCCGCCGACGAGCAGTACTTC.